A selection of T cell receptor beta chains follows, all from one sample in a study of blood T cells in healthy people across ages. TCRdb fed the 5' RACE reads into MiXCR, producing one record per CDR3 protein. Of approximately 810,000 distinct CDR3 sequences listed, 35% to 40% are singletons. The material sequenced was blood. The receptors originated from a man aged 18 to 30 in good health. The CDR3 runs from the conserved cysteine through the conserved F or W. The order of the fields is clone size, D gene, V gene, J gene, CDR3 DNA, CDR3 protein. A D gene is named only where the DNA matches it firmly. Some rows have no size entry. The others give once, few or many, or a class for an expanded clone.

few	.	TRBV7-2	TRBJ1-6	TGTGCCAGCAGCCGTCGGGGACGGTCAAATTCACCCCTCCACTTT	CASSRRGRSNSPLHF
few	.	TRBV19	TRBJ2-7	TGTGCCAGTAGTATGGGGAAGGGCTACGAGCAGTACTTC	CASSMGKGYEQYF
many	TRBD1	TRBV7-9	TRBJ2-7	TGTGCCAGCAGCTCCCGGGACAGCTCCTACGAGCAGTACTTC	CASSSRDSSYEQYF
.	TRBD2	TRBV7-2	TRBJ2-5	TGTGCCAGCAGCTCCCTAACTAGCGGGGAGACCCAGTACTTC	CASSSLTSGETQYF
.	.	TRBV5-1	TRBJ1-4	TGCGCCAGCAGCCGGGATCGGGCCTCGGGGGATGAAAAACTGTTTTTT	CASSRDRASGDEKLFF
.	.	TRBV11-2	TRBJ2-1	TGTGCCAGCACCTCCGGCGTGTTCGTTAGCGGAAATGAGCAGTTCTTC	CASTSGVFVSGNEQFF
.	.	TRBV2	TRBJ2-7	TGTGCCAGCAGTGAGGACCGCTTTAACTGGGGTTACGAGCAGTACTTC	CASSEDRFNWGYEQYF
many	.	TRBV5-1	TRBJ2-3	TGCGCCAGCAGCTTGGGATCTGGGAGCACAGATACGCAGTATTTT	CASSLGSGSTDTQYF
many	TRBD1	TRBV6-5	TRBJ1-2	TGTGCCAGCACCCTCAGGACAGGGGACTCTGGCTACACCTTC	CASTLRTGDSGYTF
.	TRBD1	TRBV5-1	TRBJ1-1	TGCGCCAGCAGCTTGGCCGGGACAGGGGTGAACACTGAAGCTTTCTTT	CASSLAGTGVNTEAFF
once	.	TRBV11-1	TRBJ2-1	TGTGCCAGCAGCCCCTCTATCACAAGGGGGCAGTTCTTC	CASSPSITRGQFF
.	.	TRBV20-1	TRBJ1-1	TGCAGTGCTAGAGATCCCCCGGGCAGGAACCCTGAAGCTTTCTTT	CSARDPPGRNPEAFF
.	TRBD1	TRBV7-9	TRBJ1-6	TGTGCCAGCAGCCCCGGGACAGGACTGAGGTCACCCCTCCACTTT	CASSPGTGLRSPLHF
.	.	TRBV6-6	TRBJ2-7	TGTGCCAGCAGTTACGGAGCGGGTGACGGAACCTACGAGCAGTACTTC	CASSYGAGDGTYEQYF
.	.	TRBV25-1	TRBJ2-2	TGTGCCAGCCTAGCGCGCACCGGGGAGCTGTTTTTT	CASLARTGELFF
.	.	TRBV27	TRBJ1-1	TGTGCCAGCAGTAAGCAGTATCAGGGTGGCACTGAAGCTTTCTTT	CASSKQYQGGTEAFF
.	.	TRBV6-1	TRBJ2-7	TGTGCCAGCAGGAGTACCCCGAGCTCCTACGAGCAGTACTTC	CASRSTPSSYEQYF
few	.	TRBV4-2	TRBJ2-1	TGTGCCAGCAGCCAAGAGGGGCTAGGAAGGCGTGAGCAGTTCTTC	CASSQEGLGRREQFF
few	.	TRBV20-1	TRBJ1-1	TGCAGTGCTAGAGGGGTAGGGGTGGACACTGAAGCTTTCTTT	CSARGVGVDTEAFF
few	.	TRBV7-2	TRBJ1-4	TGTGCCAGCAGCTTAGTGGGGGAACCAACTAATGAAAAACTGTTTTTT	CASSLVGEPTNEKLFF
many	.	TRBV4-2	TRBJ2-3	TGTGCCAGCAGCCAAGATCGTAAAGAGATGTACCCCACAGATACGCAGTATTTT	CASSQDRKEMYPTDTQYF
.	.	TRBV4-3	TRBJ1-5	TGCGCCAGCAGCCAAGAGCCCGGGGCAAGTCGGCCCCAGCATTTT	CASSQEPGASRPQHF
.	TRBD1	TRBV6-6	TRBJ1-5	TGTGCCAGCAGTTACCCTGGGACAGCCAATCAGCCCCAGCATTTT	CASSYPGTANQPQHF
.	.	TRBV10-3	TRBJ2-6	TGTGCCATCAGTGACGGTCTCTCTGGGGCCAACGTCCTGACTTTC	CAISDGLSGANVLTF
.	.	TRBV7-2	TRBJ2-7	TGTGCCAGCAGCTTAGTAGACGGTTCCTACGAGCAGTACTTC	CASSLVDGSYEQYF
.	TRBD1	TRBV3-1	TRBJ1-1	TGTGCCTGCAGCCGCACGGCGACAGGGGACACTGAAGCTTTCTTT	CACSRTATGDTEAFF
.	.	TRBV20-1	TRBJ1-6	TGCAGTGCTCGTAAAGAACGCGAGAGCTCCTATAATTCACCCCTCCACTTT	CSARKERESSYNSPLHF
many	.	TRBV20-1	TRBJ1-5	TGCAGTGCTGAACGGCGCCAGGGCCATCAGCCCCAGCATTTT	CSAERRQGHQPQHF